A single sample gave rise to the 27 T cell receptor beta chains below, sequenced in a study of T cell responses to AZD1222 COVID-19 vaccine. The data were produced by immunoSEQ multiplex PCR, yet TCRdb's version contains in-frame clones alone and is incomplete. The sample consists of 150,000 or so clones, roughly nine tenths of them appearing once. This sample comprised peripheral blood, obtained on day 0 of AZD1222 vaccination. The receptors were sampled from an adult in good health.

The V gene is TRBV7-8, the J gene TRBJ1-2; a possible D gene is TRBD1 (6 bases). Trimming removed 5 bases at V and 3 bases at J, with 13 bases between. Per germline, CDR1 SGHVS and CDR2 FQNEAQ. CDR3 length: 14 amino acids. CDR3 sequence (DNA): TGTGCCAGCAGCCCCGGACAGACCTACTATGGCTACACCTTC. Residues: CASSPGQTYYGYTF.

This clone was recorded only once. The chain couples TRBV18 to TRBJ1-2; 8 nucleotides match TRBD1. The CDR3 covers 15 residues. V dropped 3 bases and J dropped 3; count of bases not matched to a gene: 6. Germline CDR1 is KGHSH and CDR2 is LQKENI. The CDR3 protein is CASSPTTGDDYGYTF. In nucleotides, the CDR3 is TGTGCCAGCTCACCGACGACAGGGGATGACTATGGCTACACCTTC.

The rearrangement joins TRBV7-9 to TRBJ2-7; either TRBD1 or TRBD2 may supply D (5 bases each). Germline CDR1 is SEHNR and CDR2 is FQNEAQ (reference sequence). CDR3 length: 15 amino acids. The ends were cut back, 5 bases at V and 0 bases at J, with 14 bases in the middle. The CDR3 DNA is TGTGCCAGCAGCCGATCCGGGACCAGCTCCTACGAGCAGTACTTC. Protein: CASSRSGTSSYEQYF. The full variable domain, completed using reference TRBV7-9 and TRBJ2-7, is DTGVSQNPRHKITKRGQNVTFRCDPISEHNRLYWYRQTLGQGPEFLTYFQNEAQLEKSRLLSDRFSAERPKGSFSTLEIQRTEQGDSAMYLCASSRSGTSSYEQYFGPGTRLTVT.

The J gene is TRBJ2-7, the V gene TRBV10-3; 11 nucleotides match TRBD1. CDR3 length equals 14 residues. Germline trimming cut 6 bases from V and 5 bases from J; bases unmatched to any gene: 6. Germline CDR1 and CDR2: ENHRY and SYGVKD. CDR3 DNA: TGTGCCATCAGCGGACAGGGGGCTGGTCACGAGCAGTACTTC. The encoded protein is CAISGQGAGHEQYF.

This rearrangement joins TRBV5-5 to TRBJ1-1; TRBD1 matches 8 bases. Germline CDR1 is SGHKS and CDR2 is YYEKEE (reference sequence). The CDR3 covers 15 residues. The V and J ends lost 1 base and 1 base, in that order; junction bases with no gene match: 3. CDR3 amino acids: CASSLYGTGNTEAFF. The CDR3 coding sequence is TGTGCCAGCAGCTTGTACGGGACAGGGAACACTGAAGCTTTCTTT.

This chain uses TRBV5-1 with TRBJ2-3, with 9 bases lining up with TRBD1. V was pared by 5 bases and J by 1 base, with 11 bases of the junction left unmatched. Per germline, CDR1 SGHRS and CDR2 YFSETQ. The CDR3 consists of 17 residues. CDR3 nucleotide sequence: TGCGCCAGCAGTATCACAGGGGGCTTCCGGGGCACAGATACGCAGTATTTT. Translation gives CASSITGGFRGTDTQYF. The whole variable domain, remainder taken from reference TRBV5-1 and TRBJ2-3, is KAGVTQTPRYLIKTRGQQVTLSCSPISGHRSVSWYQQTPGQGLQFLFEYFSETQRNKGNFPGRFSGRQFSNSRSEMNVSTLELGDSALYLCASSITGGFRGTDTQYFGPGTRLTVL.

This chain links TRBV2 with TRBJ2-3, with 8 bases lining up with TRBD2. The junction had 2 bases not matched to a gene; V was cut back by 1 base and J by 2 bases. Germline CDR1 SNHLY, CDR2 FYNNEI. CDR3 length: 15 residues. The CDR3 DNA is TGTGCCAGCAGTGAAGGCGGGGGGACCACAGATACGCAGTATTTT. Its translation: CASSEGGGTTDTQYF.

This chain uses TRBV18 with TRBJ1-1; 9 bases agree with TRBD1. CDR1 and CDR2 (germline): KGHSH, LQKENI. With V trimmed by 4 bases and J by 0 bases, 3 bases remained unmatched. This CDR3 comprises 15 residues. The CDR3 region is CASSLGQGMNTEAFF. The CDR3 region has the DNA TGTGCCAGCTCACTCGGACAGGGGATGAACACTGAAGCTTTCTTT. Full variable domain (rest looked up from reference TRBV18 and TRBJ1-1): NAGVMQNPRHLVRRRGQEARLRCSPMKGHSHVYWYRQLPEEGLKFMVYLQKENIIDESGMPKERFSAEFPKEGPSILRIQQVVRGDSAAYFCASSLGQGMNTEAFFGQGTRLTVV.

This sequence joins TRBV4-1 and TRBJ2-3; D is perhaps TRBD1 or TRBD2 (5 bases each). The CDR3 totals 15 residues. V was trimmed by 5 bases and J by 1 base, leaving 13 bases between them. In germline, CDR1 is MGHRA, CDR2 YSYEKL. Written as DNA, the CDR3 is TGCGCCAGCAGCTCGAGGCAGGGAGGCACAGATACGCAGTATTTT. Encoded protein: CASSSRQGGTDTQYF.

J is TRBJ2-1 and V is TRBV18; 7 nucleotides match TRBD1. The trim removed 3 bases at V and 11 bases at J, leaving 7 bases unmatched. The CDR3 consists of 13 residues. Germline values: CDR1 KGHSH, CDR2 LQKENI. The chain's CDR3 is CASSPRQGSQQFF. Here the CDR3 DNA reads TGTGCCAGCTCACCTCGACAGGGAAGTCAGCAGTTCTTC.

The CDR3 here is CSVEGFATEAFF. CDR3 DNA: TGCAGCGTTGAAGGGTTCGCCACTGAAGCTTTCTTT. The chain joins TRBV29-1 to TRBJ1-1; D gene ambiguous. Trimming removed 1 base at V and 4 bases at J, with 7 bases between. The germline V gene encodes CDR1 SQVTM and CDR2 ANQGSEA. The CDR3 length is 12 residues.

The chain links TRBV4-2 to TRBJ1-2, with 8 bases that match TRBD1. The V gene end was trimmed by 2 bases and the J gene end by 8 bases; junction bases not matched to a gene: 4. Germline CDR1 reads LGHNA; CDR2 reads YNFKEQ. This CDR3 comprises 13 residues. Here the CDR3 reads CASSQQGARGYTF. The CDR3 nucleotides read TGTGCCAGCAGCCAACAGGGGGCCAGGGGCTACACCTTC.

In nucleotides, the CDR3 is TGTGCCACGAGGTGGGCAGGCACAGATACGCAGTATTTT. Translating gives CATRWAGTDTQYF. J is TRBJ2-3 and V is TRBV6-5; D is unresolved. Germline V gives CDR1 MNHEY, CDR2 SVGAGI. Trimming removed 10 bases from V and 1 base from J, with 12 bases in between. CDR3 length: 13 amino acids.

The CDR3 coding sequence is TGTGCCAGCAGCTTGGGTTTAGACGCCTATGGCTACACCTTC. Translated: CASSLGLDAYGYTF. The V call is TRBV5-6, the J call TRBJ1-2; D unclear. The V gene lost 0 bases and the J gene lost 4 bases, with 10 bases spanning the gap. The CDR3 spans 14 residues. Germline V CDR1 and CDR2: SGHDT, YYEEEE. The entire variable domain, with the rest obtained from reference TRBV5-6 and TRBJ1-2, is as follows: DAGVTQSPTHLIKTRGQQVTLRCSPKSGHDTVSWYQQALGQGPQFIFQYYEEEERQRGNFPDRFSGHQFPNYSSELNVNALLLGDSALYLCASSLGLDAYGYTFGSGTRLTVV.

V and J are TRBV6-5 and TRBJ1-5, with 7 positions matching TRBD1. Germline CDR1 reads MNHEY; CDR2 reads SVGAGI. There are 14 residues in the CDR3. Trimming took 6 bases from V and 5 from J; bases not matched to a gene: 7. CDR3 loop: CASSPTGSHQPQHF. DNA for the CDR3: TGTGCCAGCAGCCCGACAGGGTCTCATCAGCCCCAGCATTTT.

This sequence joins TRBV23-1 and TRBJ2-7; tentatively, D is TRBD1 or TRBD2 (5 bases each). TRBV23-1 is identified as an open reading frame with a role that is uncertain. The CDR3 spans 14 residues. Trimming pared 6 bases from V and 7 bases from J, leaving 19 bases between. The CDR3 is CASRLGEIDREQYF. The CDR3 nucleotides read TGCGCCAGCAGGCTGGGGGAGATCGATCGGGAGCAGTACTTC.

The chain carries TRBV24-1 and TRBJ2-2; D ambiguous. Germline CDR1 is KGHDR and CDR2 is SFDVKD. CDR3 length: 15 residues. Trimming removed 4 bases from V and 3 bases from J, with 11 bases in between. CDR3 coding DNA: TGTGCCACCAGTGACCCGACACTTGACACCGGGGAGCTGTTTTTT. Translated: CATSDPTLDTGELFF.

This sequence joins TRBV5-5 and TRBJ1-6; no clear D. Germline CDR1 and CDR2: SGHKS and YYEKEE (reference sequence). V shed 2 bases and J shed 4 bases, with 19 bases lying between them. The CDR3 loop spans 18 amino acids. The CDR3 here is CASSFRGSGPPYNSPLHF. The CDR3 DNA follows: TGTGCCAGCAGCTTCCGGGGATCGGGTCCACCTTATAATTCACCCCTCCACTTT.

This clone occurred once. The rearrangement uses TRBV6-1 and TRBJ1-5, with a tentative D call TRBD1 (6 bases). Trimming stripped 3 bases from V and 1 base from J, with 10 bases between. This CDR3 spans 15 amino acids. The germline V gene encodes CDR1 MNHNS and CDR2 SASEGT. CDR3 coding DNA: TGTGCCAGCAGTGAGTCGGGGGCCAGCAATCAGCCCCAGCATTTT. It translates to CASSESGASNQPQHF.

The chain recombines TRBV5-1 with TRBJ2-3; D not resolved. The CDR3 is 14 residues long. Trimming pared 0 bases from V and 4 bases from J, leaving 9 bases between. Germline assignment: CDR1 SGHRS and CDR2 YFSETQ. The CDR3 loop is CASSLAERPDTQYF. CDR3 in DNA: TGCGCCAGCAGCTTGGCCGAAAGGCCAGATACGCAGTATTTT.

The chain couples TRBV6-2 or TRBV6-3 to TRBJ2-6; 7 positions agree with TRBD1. With 2 bases clipped from V and 3 bases from J, the junction kept 4 bases outside the gene matches. Germline V gene lookup returns CDR1 MNHEY and CDR2 SVGEGT. The CDR3 spans 16 residues. The CDR3, as DNA: TGTGCCAGCAGTTACCGAGGGGGCGATGGGGCCAACGTCCTGACTTTC. Protein product: CASSYRGGDGANVLTF.

This chain connects TRBV19 to TRBJ2-1; no reliable D call. Trimming stripped 1 base from V and 7 bases from J, with 8 bases between. The germline V gene encodes CDR1 LNHDA and CDR2 SQIVND (reference sequence). The CDR3 length is 13 residues. The CDR3 bases are TGTGCCAGTAGTATAGGCGGAGCGAATGAGCAGTTCTTC. This sequence encodes CASSIGGANEQFF.

This chain joins TRBV3-1 (or the pseudogene TRBV3-2) and TRBJ2-7; the match to TRBD2 covers 15 bases. The CDR3 extends over 19 amino acids. The V segment lost 4 bases and the J segment 1 base; nucleotides outside the gene matches: 11. The germline V gene has CDR1 LGHDT and CDR2 YNNKEL (reference sequence). This chain's CDR3 is CASSPPGTSGGLRSYEQYF. DNA of the CDR3: TGTGCCAGCAGCCCTCCCGGGACTAGCGGGGGGCTCCGTTCCTACGAGCAGTACTTC.

The V and J genes are TRBV10-3 and TRBJ2-1, with D perhaps TRBD1 (6 bases). Trimming pared 8 bases from V and 5 bases from J, leaving 16 bases between. The CDR3 runs 14 residues. CDR1 ENHRY and CDR2 SYGVKD come from the germline V gene. CDR3 residues: CAIGSLGANNEQFF. In DNA form, the CDR3 reads TGTGCCATCGGGAGTTTGGGGGCCAACAATGAGCAGTTCTTC.

The genes are TRBV11-3 and TRBJ1-3, with D unclear. The V end lost 1 base, the J end lost 0 bases, and 7 bases lay between the germline ends. Germline CDR1 and CDR2: SGHNT and YENEEA. The CDR3 totals 15 residues. The CDR3 nucleotides are TGTGCCAGCAGCTTAGGACGGATCTCTGGAAACACCATATATTTT. Protein sequence: CASSLGRISGNTIYF.

The genes are TRBV19 and TRBJ1-5; D is unclear. CDR3 size: 15 residues. Looked up from germline, CDR1 is LNHDA and CDR2 is SQIVND (reference sequence). The V end was cut by 3 bases, the J end by 4 bases, with 13 bases between. The CDR3 loop is CASSMWAAGNQPQHF. In DNA form, the CDR3 reads TGTGCCAGTAGTATGTGGGCGGCGGGGAATCAGCCCCAGCATTTT. Drawing the rest from reference TRBV19 and TRBJ1-5, the complete variable domain is DGGITQSPKYLFRKEGQNVTLSCEQNLNHDAMYWYRQDPGQGLRLIYYSQIVNDFQKGDIAEGYSVSREKKESFPLTVTSAQKNPTAFYLCASSMWAAGNQPQHFGDGTRLSIL.

The chain combines TRBV4-2 with TRBJ2-5, with 9 nucleotides matching TRBD1. Trimming cost V 1 base and J 3 bases; bases outside gene matches: 3. Germline CDR1 is LGHNA and CDR2 is YNFKEQ. The CDR3 extends over 15 amino acids. The CDR3 here is CASSQVGDREETQYF. The DNA for the CDR3 is TGTGCCAGCAGCCAAGTTGGGGACAGGGAAGAGACCCAGTACTTC.